The following is a T cell receptor beta chain sequence with its context. What it binds is not known. Some clones are missing from TCRdb's copy, which holds only in-frame ones; the method was immunoSEQ multiplex PCR. The data hold 80,000 to 90,000 clones, with more than 70% observed a single time. Germline lookup yields CDR1 LNHDA and CDR2 SQIVND (reference sequence). CDR3 size: 14 residues. V was cut by 9 bases and J by 5 bases, with 19 bases left in between. This sample stems from a study of T cell responses to AZD1222 COVID-19 vaccine. Findings and caveats of the study: Without day 14 samples, only post-peak T cell repertoires were studied. Recipients of AZD1222 seropositive at baseline numbered only 5 or 6. White British donors predominated, females outnumbered males, and clonal diversity was possibly underestimated.

The sequence derives from an adult in good health. The rearrangement links TRBV19 to TRBJ1-1; weak D call: TRBD1 (5 bases). The sample consisted of peripheral blood, taken on day 0 of AZD1222 vaccination. CDR3 sequence: CASNDQGWGTEAFF. Written as DNA, the CDR3 is TGTGCCAGCAATGACCAGGGCTGGGGGACTGAAGCTTTCTTT.